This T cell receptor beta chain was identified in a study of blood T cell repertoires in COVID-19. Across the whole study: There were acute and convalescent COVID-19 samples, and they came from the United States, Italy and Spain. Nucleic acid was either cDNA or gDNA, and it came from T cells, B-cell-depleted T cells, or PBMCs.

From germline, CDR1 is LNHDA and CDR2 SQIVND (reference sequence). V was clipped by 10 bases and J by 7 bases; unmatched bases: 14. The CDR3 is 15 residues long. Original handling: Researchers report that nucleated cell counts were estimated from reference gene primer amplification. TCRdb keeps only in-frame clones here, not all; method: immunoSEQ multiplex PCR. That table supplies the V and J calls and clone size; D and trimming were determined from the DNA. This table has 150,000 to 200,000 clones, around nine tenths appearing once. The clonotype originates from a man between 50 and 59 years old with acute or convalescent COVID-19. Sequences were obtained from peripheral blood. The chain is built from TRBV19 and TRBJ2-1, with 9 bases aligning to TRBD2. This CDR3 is CATLAAGGRRNEQFF. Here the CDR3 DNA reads TGTGCCACACTTGCGGCGGGGGGGCGACGGAATGAGCAGTTCTTC.